This T cell receptor (beta chain) appears in the sequencing data of a study of blood T cells in healthy people across ages. Points from the study as a whole: More naive CD4+ cells and higher diversity marked long-lived donors relative to aged donors. Age brought a roughly linear fall in TCR beta diversity measured per million T cells.

Next came a second PCR, run for about 6 to 12 cycles, which used a sample-barcoded 5' primer along with a J-beta primer mix. Each CDR3 protein gets one entry after TCRdb re-called the 5' RACE reads with MiXCR. The sample lists under 1,000,000 distinct CDR3 sequences; around 36% were seen once. Germline CDR1 and CDR2: SNHLY and FYNNEI. V gave up 2 bases and J gave up 5 bases, with 10 bases separating them. The CDR3 totals 13 residues. This clonotype has only a few counts. Its antigen is still unknown. Total RNA, at least 6 micrograms per sample, came from PBMCs. The chain is built from TRBV2 and TRBJ2-7; no clear D. Input material: blood. This sequence was found in a man younger than 30 in good health. The CDR3 nucleotides are TGTGCCAGCAGTGAATTAGGCCAGGACGAGCAGTACTTC. Amino acid sequence: CASSELGQDEQYF. Together with reference TRBV2 and TRBJ2-7, the CDR3 gives the full variable domain: EPEVTQTPSHQVTQMGQEVILRCVPISNHLYFYWYRQILGQKVEFLVSFYNNEISEKSEIFDDQFSVERPDGSNFTLKIRSTKLEDSAMYFCASSELGQDEQYFGPGTRLTVT.